This paragraph covers one TCR beta chain sequence. Its recognized antigen is unknown. The sample holds no much larger clone one base away, and base qualities are not on file. These data originate in a study of metastatic and nonmetastatic thyroid tumors (TCRdb year 2020). About the full investigation: Repertoires were compared across peripheral blood and tumor or nodule tissue samples from malignant and benign thyroid patients. The paper as a whole reports these results and caveats: In both blood and tumor samples, malignant tumors were reported to have significantly higher TCR beta diversity than benign nodules.

Via the germline V gene, CDR1 is SGHAT and CDR2 FQNNGV. Germline trimming: 8 bases from V, 4 bases from J; junction bases outside gene matches: 5. The CDR3, from cysteine to phenylalanine, totals 13 residues. Only the CDR3 DNA stays, 39 bases, in frame from base 1. The protocol used for the library was PCR. Instrument used: Illumina HiSeq 4000. The TCR beta-chain CDR3 region of each patient was profiled by high-throughput sequencing. As for the original processing: The researchers built a classifier to tell apart papillary thyroid cancer patients with distant metastasis, based on CDR3 differences among clinicopathological groups. Repertoire diversity was assessed with the Shannon index, and tumor-blood repertoire similarity with the Morisita-Horn index. TCRdb applied fastp at Q25 and MiXCR to the public reads, then kept only in-frame beta chains. TCRdb, not the original authors, processed these V and J calls. This sample is represented by tens of thousands of clones; around an eighth of them were singletons. The ten largest clones capture over 7% of the sample.

No treatment had been received by any patient before thyroid surgery. Using T-cell receptor beta sequencing, the researchers looked back retrospectively at clinical samples from patients, gathered between about 2011 and 2019. The TCR originated in a female donor with papillary thyroid cancer or a benign thyroid nodule (not recorded which). Some clones in this sample may be carry-over from other donors' samples. The chain employs TRBV11-2 and TRBJ1-1; 9 central nucleotides agree with TRBD1. What was sequenced was tumor tissue. The CDR3 here reads CASGWTGVTEAFF. The nucleotides read TGTGCCAGCGGGTGGACAGGGGTCACTGAAGCTTTCTTT.